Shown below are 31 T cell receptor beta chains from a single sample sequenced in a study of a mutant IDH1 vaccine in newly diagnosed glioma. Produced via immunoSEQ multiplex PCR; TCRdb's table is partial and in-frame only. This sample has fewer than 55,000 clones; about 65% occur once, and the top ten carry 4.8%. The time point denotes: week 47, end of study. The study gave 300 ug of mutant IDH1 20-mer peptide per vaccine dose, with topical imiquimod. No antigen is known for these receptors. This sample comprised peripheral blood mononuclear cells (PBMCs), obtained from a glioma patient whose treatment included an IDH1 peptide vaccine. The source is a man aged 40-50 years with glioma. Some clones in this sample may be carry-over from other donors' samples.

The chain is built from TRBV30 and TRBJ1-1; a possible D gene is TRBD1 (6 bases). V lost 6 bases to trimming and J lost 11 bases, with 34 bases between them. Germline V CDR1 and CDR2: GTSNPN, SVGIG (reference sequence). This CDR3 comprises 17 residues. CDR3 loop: CACEPRPVCQGLGAAFF. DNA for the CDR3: TGTGCCTGCGAACCCCGGCCCGTGTGTCAGGGTTTGGGGGCGGCTTTCTTT.

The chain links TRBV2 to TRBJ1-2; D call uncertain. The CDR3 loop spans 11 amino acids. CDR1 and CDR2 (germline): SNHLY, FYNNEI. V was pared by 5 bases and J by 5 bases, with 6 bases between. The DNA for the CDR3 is TGTGCCAGCAGTTCGGAATATGGCTACACCTTC. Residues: CASSSEYGYTF.

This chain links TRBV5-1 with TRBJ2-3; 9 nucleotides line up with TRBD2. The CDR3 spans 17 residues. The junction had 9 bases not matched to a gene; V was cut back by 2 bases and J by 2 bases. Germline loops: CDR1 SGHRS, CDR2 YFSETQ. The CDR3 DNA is TGCGCCAGCAGCTTCTCTATAGCGGGGGTAAACACAGATACGCAGTATTTT. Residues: CASSFSIAGVNTDTQYF.

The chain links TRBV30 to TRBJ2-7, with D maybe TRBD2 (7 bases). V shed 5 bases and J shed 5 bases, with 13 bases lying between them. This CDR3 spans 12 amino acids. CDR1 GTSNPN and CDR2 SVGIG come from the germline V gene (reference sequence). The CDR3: CAWGGGGHEQYF. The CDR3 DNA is TGTGCCTGGGGGGGAGGGGGGCACGAGCAGTACTTC.

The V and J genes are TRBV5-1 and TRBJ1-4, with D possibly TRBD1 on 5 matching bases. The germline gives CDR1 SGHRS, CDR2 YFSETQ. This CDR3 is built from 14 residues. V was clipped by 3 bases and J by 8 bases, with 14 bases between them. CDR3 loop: CASSSGLSGEKLFF. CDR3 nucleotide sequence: TGCGCCAGCAGCTCGGGACTCTCCGGAGAAAAACTGTTTTTT.

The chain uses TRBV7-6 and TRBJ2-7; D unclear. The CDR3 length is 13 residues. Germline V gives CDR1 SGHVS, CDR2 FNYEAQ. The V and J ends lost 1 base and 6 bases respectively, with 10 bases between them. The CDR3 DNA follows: TGTGCCAGCAGCTTAGGTAGGGCCAGCGAGCAGTACTTC. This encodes CASSLGRASEQYF. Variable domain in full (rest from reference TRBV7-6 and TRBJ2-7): GAGVSQSPRYKVTKRGQDVALRCDPISGHVSLYWYRQALGQGPEFLTYFNYEAQQDKSGLPNDRFSAERPEGSISTLTIQRTEQRDSAMYRCASSLGRASEQYFGPGTRLTVT.

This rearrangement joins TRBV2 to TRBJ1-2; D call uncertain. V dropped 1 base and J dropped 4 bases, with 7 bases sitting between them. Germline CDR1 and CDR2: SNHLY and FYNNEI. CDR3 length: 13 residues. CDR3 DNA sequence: TGTGCCAGCAGTGAAGAAGCGACCTATGGCTACACCTTC. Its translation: CASSEEATYGYTF.

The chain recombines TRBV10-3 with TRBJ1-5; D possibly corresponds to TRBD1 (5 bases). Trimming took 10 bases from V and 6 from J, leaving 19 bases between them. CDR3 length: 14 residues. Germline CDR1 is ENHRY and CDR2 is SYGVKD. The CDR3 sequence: CATKNEGHGQPQHF. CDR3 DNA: TGTGCCACCAAGAATGAGGGGCACGGTCAGCCCCAGCATTTT.

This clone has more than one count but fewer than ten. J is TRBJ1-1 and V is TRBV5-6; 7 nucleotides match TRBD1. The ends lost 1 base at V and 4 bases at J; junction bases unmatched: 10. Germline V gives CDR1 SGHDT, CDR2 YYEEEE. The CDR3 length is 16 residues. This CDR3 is CASSLRVTGAGTEAFF. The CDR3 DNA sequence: TGTGCCAGCAGCTTGCGGGTAACAGGGGCCGGCACTGAAGCTTTCTTT.

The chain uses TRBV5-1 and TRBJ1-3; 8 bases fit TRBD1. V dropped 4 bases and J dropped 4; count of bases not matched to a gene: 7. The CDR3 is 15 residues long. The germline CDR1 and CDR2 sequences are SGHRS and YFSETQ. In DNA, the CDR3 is TGCGCCAGCAGCCCCAGGACAGGGATCGGAAACACCATATATTTT. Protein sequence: CASSPRTGIGNTIYF.

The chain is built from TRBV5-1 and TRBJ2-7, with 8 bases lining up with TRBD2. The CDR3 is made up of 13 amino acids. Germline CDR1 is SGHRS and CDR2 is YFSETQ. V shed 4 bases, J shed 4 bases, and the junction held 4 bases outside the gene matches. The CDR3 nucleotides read TGCGCCAGCAGCCCGGGGGGGTCTTACGAGCAGTACTTC. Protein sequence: CASSPGGSYEQYF.

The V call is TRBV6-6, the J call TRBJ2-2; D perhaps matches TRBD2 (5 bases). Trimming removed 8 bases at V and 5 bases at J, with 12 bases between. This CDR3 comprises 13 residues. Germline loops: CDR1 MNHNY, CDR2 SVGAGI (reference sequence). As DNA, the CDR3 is TGTGCCAGCTACGGGGTGCTAACCGGGGAGCTGTTTTTT. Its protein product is CASYGVLTGELFF.

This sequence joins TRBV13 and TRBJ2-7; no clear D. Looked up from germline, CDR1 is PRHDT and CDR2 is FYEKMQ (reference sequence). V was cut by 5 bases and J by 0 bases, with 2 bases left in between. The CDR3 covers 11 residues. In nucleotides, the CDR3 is TGTGCCAGCAGCGTCTCCTACGAGCAGTACTTC. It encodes CASSVSYEQYF.

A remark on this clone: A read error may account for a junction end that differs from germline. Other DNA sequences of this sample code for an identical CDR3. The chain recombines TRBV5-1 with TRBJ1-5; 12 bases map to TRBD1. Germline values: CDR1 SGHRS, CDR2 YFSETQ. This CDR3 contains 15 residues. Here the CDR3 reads CASSPGTGGNQPQHF. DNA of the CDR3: TGCGCCAGCAGCCCCGGGACAGGGGGCAACCAGCCCCAGCATTTT.

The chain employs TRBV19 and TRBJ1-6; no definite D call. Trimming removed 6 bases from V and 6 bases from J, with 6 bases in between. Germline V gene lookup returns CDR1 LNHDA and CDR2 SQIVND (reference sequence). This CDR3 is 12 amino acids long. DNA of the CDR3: TGTGCCAGTAGGGAATTTAATTCACCCCTCCACTTT. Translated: CASREFNSPLHF.

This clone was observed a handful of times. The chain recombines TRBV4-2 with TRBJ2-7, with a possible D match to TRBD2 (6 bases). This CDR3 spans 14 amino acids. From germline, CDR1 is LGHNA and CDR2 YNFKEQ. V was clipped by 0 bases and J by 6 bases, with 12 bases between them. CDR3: CASSQEAGLREQYF. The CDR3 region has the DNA TGTGCCAGCAGCCAAGAGGCGGGGCTTCGCGAGCAGTACTTC.

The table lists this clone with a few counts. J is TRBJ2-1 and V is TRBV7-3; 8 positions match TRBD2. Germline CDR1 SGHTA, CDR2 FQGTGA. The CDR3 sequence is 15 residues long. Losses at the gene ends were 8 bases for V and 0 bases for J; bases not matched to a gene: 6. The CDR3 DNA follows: TGTGCCAGCGCGAACGGGGGGGTCTCCTACAATGAGCAGTTCTTC. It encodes CASANGGVSYNEQFF. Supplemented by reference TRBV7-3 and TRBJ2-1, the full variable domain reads GAGVSQTPSNKVTEKGKYVELRCDPISGHTALYWYRQSLGQGPEFLIYFQGTGAADDSGLPNDRFFAVRPEGSVSTLKIQRTERGDSAVYLCASANGGVSYNEQFFGPGTRLTVL.

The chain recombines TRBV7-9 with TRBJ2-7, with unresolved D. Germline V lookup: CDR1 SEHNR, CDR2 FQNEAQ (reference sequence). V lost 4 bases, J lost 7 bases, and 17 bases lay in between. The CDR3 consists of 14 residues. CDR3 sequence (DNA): TGTGCCAGCAGCTCCGCCTACCCCCAGGATGAGCAGTACTTC. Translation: CASSSAYPQDEQYF.

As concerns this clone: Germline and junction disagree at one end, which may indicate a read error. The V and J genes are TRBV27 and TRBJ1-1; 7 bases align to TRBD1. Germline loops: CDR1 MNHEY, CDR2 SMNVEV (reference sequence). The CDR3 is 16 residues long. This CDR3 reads CASSPRTGRLNTEAFF. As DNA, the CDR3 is TGTGCCAGCAGCCCTCGGACAGGCCGCCTGAACACCGAAGCTTTCTTT.

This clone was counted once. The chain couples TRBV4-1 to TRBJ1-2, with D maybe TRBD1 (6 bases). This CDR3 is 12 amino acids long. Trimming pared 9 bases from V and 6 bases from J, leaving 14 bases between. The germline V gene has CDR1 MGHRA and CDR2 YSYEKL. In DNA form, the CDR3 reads TGCGCCAGTAAGGGGGTGGGCAATGGCTACACCTTC. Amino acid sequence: CASKGVGNGYTF.

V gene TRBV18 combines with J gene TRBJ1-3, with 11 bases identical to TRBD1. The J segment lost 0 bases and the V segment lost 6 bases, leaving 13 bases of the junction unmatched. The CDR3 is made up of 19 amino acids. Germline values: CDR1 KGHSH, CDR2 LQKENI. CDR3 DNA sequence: TGTGCCAGCTCCCTTTTCCCGGGACAGGGGGATCCCTCTGGAAACACCATATATTTT. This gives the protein CASSLFPGQGDPSGNTIYF. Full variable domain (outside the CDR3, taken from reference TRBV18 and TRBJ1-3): NAGVMQNPRHLVRRRGQEARLRCSPMKGHSHVYWYRQLPEEGLKFMVYLQKENIIDESGMPKERFSAEFPKEGPSILRIQQVVRGDSAAYFCASSLFPGQGDPSGNTIYFGEGSWLTVV.

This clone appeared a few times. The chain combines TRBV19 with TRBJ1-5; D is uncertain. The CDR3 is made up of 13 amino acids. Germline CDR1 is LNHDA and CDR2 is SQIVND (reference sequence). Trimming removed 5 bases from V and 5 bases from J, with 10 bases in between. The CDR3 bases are TGTGCCAGTAGTCGCGGGATTGATCAGCCCCAGCATTTT. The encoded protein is CASSRGIDQPQHF.

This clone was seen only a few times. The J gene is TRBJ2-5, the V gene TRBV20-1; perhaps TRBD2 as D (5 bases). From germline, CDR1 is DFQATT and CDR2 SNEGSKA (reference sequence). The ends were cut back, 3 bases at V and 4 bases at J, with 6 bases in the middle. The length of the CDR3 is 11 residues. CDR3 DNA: TGCAGTGCTAGCGGAGGAGAGACCCAGTACTTC. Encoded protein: CSASGGETQYF.

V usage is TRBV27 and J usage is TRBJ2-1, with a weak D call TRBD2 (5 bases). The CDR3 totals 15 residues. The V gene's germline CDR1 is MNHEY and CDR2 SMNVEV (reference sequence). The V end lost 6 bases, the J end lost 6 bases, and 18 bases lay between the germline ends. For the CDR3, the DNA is TGTGCCAGCAGCAGGACGCCGTTCGAGGGCAATGAGCAGTTCTTC. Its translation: CASSRTPFEGNEQFF.

CDR3 DNA: TGTGCCAGCAGCTTGGGGCAGGCTCGCAATCAGCCCCAGCATTTT. Its protein product is CASSLGQARNQPQHF. The chain has TRBV5-5 and TRBJ1-5; the D is unclear. There are 15 residues in the CDR3. V lost 0 bases, J lost 2 bases, and 9 bases lay in between. Germline values: CDR1 SGHKS, CDR2 YYEKEE (reference sequence).

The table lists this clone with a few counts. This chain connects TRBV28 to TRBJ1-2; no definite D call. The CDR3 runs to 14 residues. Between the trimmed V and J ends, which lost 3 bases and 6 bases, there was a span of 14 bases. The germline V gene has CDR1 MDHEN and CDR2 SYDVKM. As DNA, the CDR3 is TGTGCCAGCAGTTTCGCGGCGTCTGTCCATGGCTACACCTTC. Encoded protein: CASSFAASVHGYTF.

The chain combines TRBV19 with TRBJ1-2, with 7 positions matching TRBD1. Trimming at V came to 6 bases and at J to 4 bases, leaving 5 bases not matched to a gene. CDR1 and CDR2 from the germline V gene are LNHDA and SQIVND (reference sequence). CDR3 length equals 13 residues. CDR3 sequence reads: CASSPDRVYGYTF. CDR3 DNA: TGTGCCAGTAGCCCAGACAGGGTCTATGGCTACACCTTC.

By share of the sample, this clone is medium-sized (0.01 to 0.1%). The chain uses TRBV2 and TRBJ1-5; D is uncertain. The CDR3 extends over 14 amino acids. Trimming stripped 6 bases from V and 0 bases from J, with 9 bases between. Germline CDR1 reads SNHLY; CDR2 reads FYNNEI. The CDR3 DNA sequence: TGTGCCAGCAGCCGGCTTAATAGCAATCAGCCCCAGCATTTT. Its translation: CASSRLNSNQPQHF.

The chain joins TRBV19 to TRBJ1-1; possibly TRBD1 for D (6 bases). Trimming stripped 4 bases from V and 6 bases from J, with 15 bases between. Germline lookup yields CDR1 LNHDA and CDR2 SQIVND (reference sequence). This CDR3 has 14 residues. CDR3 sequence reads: CASSTDRIGAEAFF. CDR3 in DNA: TGTGCCAGTAGTACAGACAGGATCGGCGCTGAAGCTTTCTTT.

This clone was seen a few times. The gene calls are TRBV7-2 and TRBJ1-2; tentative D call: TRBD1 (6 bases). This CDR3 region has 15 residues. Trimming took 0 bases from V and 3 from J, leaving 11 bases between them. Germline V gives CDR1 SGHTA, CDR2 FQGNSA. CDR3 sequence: CASSLAWGLDYGYTF. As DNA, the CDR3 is TGTGCCAGCAGCTTAGCGTGGGGGCTGGACTATGGCTACACCTTC.

DNA for the CDR3: TGTGCCAGCAGGCCGGGGGCGAGAGGAAACACCATATATTTT. It translates to CASRPGARGNTIYF. This chain links TRBV6-1 with TRBJ1-3; D may be TRBD1 (6 bases). Germline V CDR1 and CDR2: MNHNS, SASEGT. The CDR3 contains 14 residues. V was cut by 6 bases and J by 4 bases, with 13 bases left in between.